This T cell receptor (beta chain) was sequenced during a study of cytomegalovirus exposure and HLA in healthy donors. This clone was seen just once. This CDR3 region has 15 residues. J gave up 5 bases and V 5 bases, and 8 bases lay outside the gene matches. The germline gives CDR1 SEHNR, CDR2 FQNEAQ (reference sequence). PCR used 60 Vbeta primers and 13 Jbeta primers. This table comes from immunoSEQ multiplex PCR, and its TCRdb copy is limited to in-frame clones, with some not included. In the table there are about 160,000 clones, around four fifths of which are singletons. The sample was PBMCs. The TCR sequence derives from a woman aged 30 to 39 in good health and CMV-seronegative. The V gene is TRBV7-9, the J gene TRBJ1-5, with TRBD1 matching over 8 bases. DNA for the CDR3: TGTGCCAGCAGCCGCACAGGGGGACGGGATCAGCCCCAGCATTTT. Translated, it gives CASSRTGGRDQPQHF.